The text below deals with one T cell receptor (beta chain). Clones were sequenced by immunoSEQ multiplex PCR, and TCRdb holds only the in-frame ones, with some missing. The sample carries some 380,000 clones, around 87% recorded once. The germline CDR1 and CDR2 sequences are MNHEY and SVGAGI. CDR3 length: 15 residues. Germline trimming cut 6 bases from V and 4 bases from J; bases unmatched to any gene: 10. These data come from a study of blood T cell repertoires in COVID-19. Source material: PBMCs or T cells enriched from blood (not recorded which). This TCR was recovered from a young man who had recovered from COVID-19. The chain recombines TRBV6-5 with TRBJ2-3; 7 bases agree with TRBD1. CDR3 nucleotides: TGTGCCAGCAGCCCCGTGAGGCAGGGGGCAGATACGCAGTATTTT. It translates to CASSPVRQGADTQYF.